What follows is one TCR beta chain and its context. No antigen is known for it. Produced via immunoSEQ multiplex PCR; TCRdb's table is partial and in-frame only. This sample has more than 1,200,000 clones; approximately 98.5% occur once, and the top ten carry 0.36%. CDR1 and CDR2 from the germline V gene are LNHNV and YYDKDF (reference sequence). The CDR3 is 16 residues long. V trimming: 3 bases; J trimming: 8 bases; junction bases outside the gene matches: 12. This specimen comes from a study of shared clonotypes between healthy human individuals. The study, taken as a whole, reports: Sampling covered nothing but blood. Tissue TCR repertoires likely differ from those found in blood. Naive subsets generally had larger estimated richness than memory subsets.

J is TRBJ2-4 and V is TRBV15; 8 bases match TRBD1. This receptor was identified in a man under 40 in good health. What was sequenced was naive CD4+ T cells sorted from blood. The subset: CD45RA+ positively selected. The CDR3 DNA is TGTGCCACCAGCAGGTACAGTTCCGGGACAGGAGACATTCAGTACTTC. Translation gives CATSRYSSGTGDIQYF.